This TCR beta chain was profiled in a study of tumor and adjacent non-tumor tissue in lung cancer. Turning to the study itself: There were roughly 11 adenocarcinoma, 2 squamous cell carcinoma and 1 small cell lung cancer cases. Samples averaged approximately 4.2 million productive TCRbeta reads each.

Details on this clonotype: The antigen remains unidentified. Because it lacks the conserved phenylalanine or tryptophan at the end, this CDR3 is likely a read error.

Germline lookup yields CDR1 MNHNS and CDR2 SASEGT. The CDR3 covers 14 residues. Study-wide findings and caveats: In normal lung, the top 100 clones were significantly more dominant than in tumor.

Three rounds of nested PCR, following a modified ARM-PCR protocol, produced the TCRbeta library. TCRdb reprocessed the multiplex PCR reads via MiXCR and lists one record per CDR3 protein. The table shows about 98,000 distinct CDR3 sequences, with about 80% occurring only once. RNA was extracted from bulk tissue without any cell sorting. More than 3 cm separated this lung sample from the edge of the tumor. Between August and November 2014, newly diagnosed, chemotherapy-naive lung cancer patients underwent thoracic surgery in China. The TCR comes from a man aged 55 to 70 with small cell lung cancer. The chain is built from TRBV6-1 and TRBJ2-5; tentative D call: TRBD2 (6 bases). Sequenced material: distant non-tumor lung tissue. CDR3 in DNA: TGTGACAGCAGTGAATTGCGGGAATGGGAGACCCAGTACTTA. This codes for CDSSELREWETQYL.